Shown below are 18 T cell receptor beta chains from a single sample sequenced in a study of T cells in Graves' hyperthyroidism and ophthalmopathy. Template material for amplifying TCR beta CDR3 regions consisted of RNA transcripts. The study used the HTBI primer set for a first-round RT-PCR of the TCR CDR3. TCRdb ran MiXCR on the multiplex PCR reads and lists one entry per CDR3 protein. Here the sample spans around 700,000 distinct CDR3 sequences, 18% being singletons. What was sequenced was blood. Receptor source: a woman in her fifties or sixties with Graves' hyperthyroidism that later progressed to Graves' ophthalmopathy.

Comments on this clonotype: Given a much more abundant clone one base away, this may be a read error. V usage is TRBV2 and J usage is TRBJ2-3; 11 positions agree with TRBD2. V shed 6 bases, J shed 6 bases, and the junction held 8 bases outside the gene matches. The CDR3 is made up of 15 amino acids. Germline V gene sequence: CDR1 SNHLY, CDR2 FYNNEI. CDR3 loop: CASRVLAGGQDTQYF. For the CDR3, the DNA is TGTGCCAGCAGGGTGCTAGCGGGGGGTCAGGATACGCAGTATTTT.

This clonotype showed up just a few times. The chain combines TRBV19 with TRBJ1-5, with unresolved D. This CDR3 contains 12 residues. Germline CDR1 LNHDA, CDR2 SQIVND (reference sequence). V was cut by 11 bases and J by 1 base, with 9 bases left in between. The CDR3 region is CAPEASNQPQHF. Here the CDR3 DNA reads TGTGCCCCCGAGGCCAGCAATCAGCCCCAGCATTTT.

This clonotype turned up a few times. The gene calls are TRBV6-5 and TRBJ2-2, with D perhaps TRBD1 (6 bases). CDR1 is MNHEY and CDR2 is SVGAGI in the germline V gene. Between the trimmed V and J ends, which lost 0 bases and 5 bases, there was a span of 19 bases. CDR3 length: 18 amino acids. The chain's CDR3 is CASSYSRSGALGTGELFF. DNA of the CDR3: TGTGCCAGCAGTTACTCACGGTCAGGGGCCCTTGGGACCGGGGAGCTGTTTTTT.

V is TRBV20-1 and J is TRBJ2-1, with D possibly TRBD2 on 5 matching bases. The CDR3 has 15 amino acids. The germline V gene has CDR1 DFQATT and CDR2 SNEGSKA (reference sequence). V dropped 6 bases and J dropped 7 bases, with 22 bases sitting between them. The CDR3 is CSALKVPGMWNEQFF. Here the CDR3 DNA reads TGCAGTGCACTGAAAGTACCGGGGATGTGGAATGAGCAGTTCTTC.

The V and J genes are TRBV7-3 and TRBJ1-2, with 10 bases aligning to TRBD1. CDR1 is SGHTA and CDR2 is FQGTGA in the germline V gene. After removal of 5 bases from V and 2 bases from J, the junction contained 20 bases not matched to a gene. The CDR3 consists of 20 residues. CDR3 in amino acids: CASSKLIGGDRGEENYGYTF. DNA of the CDR3: TGTGCCAGCAGCAAGCTTATTGGTGGGGACAGGGGCGAAGAAAACTATGGCTACACCTTC.

The rearrangement joins TRBV27 to TRBJ1-2; TRBD1 is a possible D gene (5 bases). The CDR3 sequence is 16 residues long. The V end lost 0 bases, the J end lost 4 bases, and 15 bases lay between the germline ends. Germline CDR1 is MNHEY and CDR2 is SMNVEV (reference sequence). For the CDR3, the DNA is TGTGCCAGCAGTTTATCGGTGGCGAAAGGGGCCTATGGCTACACCTTC. Translated, it gives CASSLSVAKGAYGYTF.

There are a few counts of this clonotype. The chain uses TRBV19 and TRBJ2-1; 7 nucleotides agree with TRBD2. CDR1 is LNHDA, CDR2 SQIVND, per germline (reference sequence). The V and J ends lost 4 bases and 4 bases, in that order; junction bases with no gene match: 4. The CDR3 sequence is 14 residues long. CDR3: CASSTTGGYNEQFF. The CDR3 DNA reads TGTGCCAGTAGTACGACGGGGGGTTACAATGAGCAGTTCTTC.

The chain's CDR3 is CASSRQDPEQYF. The CDR3 nucleotides read TGTGCCAGCAGTAGACAGGACCCCGAGCAGTACTTC. The chain uses TRBV2 and TRBJ2-7; the D gene is possibly TRBD1 (6 bases). The V and J ends lost 5 bases and 6 bases respectively, with 11 bases between them. There are 12 residues in the CDR3. CDR1 and CDR2 (germline): SNHLY, FYNNEI.

The chain carries TRBV7-9 and TRBJ1-5; 7 nucleotides line up with TRBD1. Germline values: CDR1 SEHNR, CDR2 FQNEAQ (reference sequence). J gave up 0 bases and V 5 bases, and 16 bases lay outside the gene matches. This CDR3 is 19 amino acids long. In DNA form, the CDR3 reads TGTGCCAGCAGCCAGGGGGTGGGGGGGACATTATATAGCAATCAGCCCCAGCATTTT. It codes for CASSQGVGGTLYSNQPQHF.

This clonotype came up a few times. The V and J genes are TRBV6-1 and TRBJ2-6; D is undetermined. CDR1 and CDR2 from the germline V gene are MNHNS and SASEGT. V lost 6 bases and J lost 0, with 9 bases in between. The CDR3 length is 15 residues. CDR3 protein: CASRQTNSGANVLTF. DNA of the CDR3: TGTGCCAGCAGACAAACGAACTCTGGGGCCAACGTCCTGACTTTC.

The chain joins TRBV7-9 to TRBJ1-1; 7 bases map to TRBD1. V gave up 5 bases and J gave up 1 base; unmatched junction bases: 7. This CDR3 spans 15 amino acids. Germline CDR1 reads SEHNR; CDR2 reads FQNEAQ (reference sequence). The DNA of the CDR3 is TGTGCCAGCAGCCCCATCGGGACAGCGAACACTGAAGCTTTCTTT. Protein product: CASSPIGTANTEAFF. The whole variable domain, filled in from reference TRBV7-9 and TRBJ1-1, reads DTGVSQNPRHKITKRGQNVTFRCDPISEHNRLYWYRQTLGQGPEFLTYFQNEAQLEKSRLLSDRFSAERPKGSFSTLEIQRTEQGDSAMYLCASSPIGTANTEAFFGQGTRLTVV.

This clonotype was detected a few times. The rearrangement uses TRBV6-2 or TRBV6-3 and TRBJ2-2, with 7 positions matching TRBD1. This CDR3 spans 16 amino acids. Losses at the gene ends were 5 bases for V and 1 base for J; bases not matched to a gene: 7. From germline, CDR1 is MNHEY and CDR2 SVGEGT. The CDR3 DNA is TGTGCCAGCAGTCAACACCGGGACAGGAACACCGGGGAGCTGTTTTTT. This translates into CASSQHRDRNTGELFF.

This clonotype came up many times. The chain couples TRBV3-1 to TRBJ2-7; D may be TRBD1 (5 bases). The CDR3 spans 13 residues. Germline CDR1 reads LGHDT; CDR2 reads YNNKEL (reference sequence). V gave up 4 bases and J gave up 3 bases, with 10 bases separating them. CDR3 bases: TGTGCCAGCAGCCCATTTCAGGGCTACGAGCAGTACTTC. Its translation: CASSPFQGYEQYF.

This clonotype was observed a few times. The J gene is TRBJ1-1, the V gene TRBV6-1; D gene unclear. Germline V gives CDR1 MNHNS, CDR2 SASEGT. The CDR3 has 15 amino acids. Trimming stripped 4 bases from V and 0 bases from J, with 12 bases between. Here the CDR3 DNA reads TGTGCCAGCAGTGGTGGTGTGGGTATGAACACTGAAGCTTTCTTT. It specifies CASSGGVGMNTEAFF.

V and J are TRBV7-8 and TRBJ1-1; D remains unclear. This CDR3 is built from 13 residues. Germline V CDR1 and CDR2: SGHVS, FQNEAQ. V was pared by 1 base and J by 10 bases, with 13 bases between. The CDR3 loop reads CASSLVGPAGAFF. Written as DNA, the CDR3 is TGTGCCAGCAGCTTAGTGGGTCCAGCGGGAGCTTTCTTT.

This clonotype was picked up a small number of times. A much larger clone lies one base from this, so it may be a read error. As the CDR3 is not closed by the conserved phenylalanine or tryptophan, this likely results from a read error. This chain joins TRBV12-3 or TRBV12-4 and TRBJ1-2; 8 nucleotides line up with TRBD1. The CDR3 totals 14 residues. V shed 9 bases and J 5 bases; nucleotides not matched to a gene: 11. The CDR3 sequence: CASRETGAPYGYTI. The DNA for the CDR3 is TGTGCCAGTCGAGAGACAGGGGCGCCTTATGGCTACACCATC.

The rearrangement joins TRBV18 to TRBJ2-2, with D uncertain. Germline CDR1 and CDR2: KGHSH and LQKENI. The CDR3 runs to 17 residues. V was clipped by 6 bases and J by 7 bases, with 24 bases between them. CDR3 region: CASSPRPKTVGGGELFF. CDR3 DNA sequence: TGTGCCAGCTCCCCTCGACCCAAAACAGTTGGCGGCGGGGAGCTGTTTTTT.

This clonotype was recorded a few times. The CDR3 loop is CASSFRSVGPSPLHF. Here the CDR3 DNA reads TGTGCCAGCAGCTTTCGTAGTGTAGGGCCTTCACCCCTCCACTTT. The V and J genes are TRBV11-2 and TRBJ1-6; D call uncertain. The CDR3 extends over 15 amino acids. Between the trimmed V and J ends, which lost 3 bases and 9 bases, there was a span of 15 bases. Germline-derived CDR1 and CDR2 are SGHAT and FQNNGV.